This entry describes one T cell receptor (beta chain). The source of the sample is a study of blood T cell repertoires in COVID-19. In the study overall: There were acute and convalescent COVID-19 samples, and they came from the United States, Italy and Spain. The cDNA or gDNA used as material had been derived from T cells, B-cell-depleted T cells, or PBMCs.

The CDR3 is 14 residues long. Trimming stripped 3 bases from V and 8 bases from J, with 13 bases between. The germline gives CDR1 KGHSH, CDR2 LQKENI. In the authors' workflow: The assay estimated nucleated cells by amplifying reference gene primers. Produced via immunoSEQ multiplex PCR; TCRdb's table is partial and in-frame only. That table supplies the V and J calls and clone size; D and trimming were determined from the DNA. The sample yields some 120,000 clones, roughly 84% seen once. The origin of this receptor is a woman aged 30 to 39 who had recovered from COVID-19. The gene calls are TRBV18 and TRBJ1-4, with D perhaps TRBD1 (6 bases). Sample: peripheral blood. The CDR3 nucleotides are TGTGCCAGCTCACCCCAGGGGTTGAAGGAAAAACTGTTTTTT. Translation gives CASSPQGLKEKLFF.